Included here is one T cell receptor (beta chain) sequence, with context. Antigen unknown. The CDR3 length is 13 residues. V gave up 5 bases and J gave up 7 bases; unmatched junction bases: 8. CDR1 and CDR2 from the germline V gene are PRHDT and FYEKMQ (reference sequence). In TCRdb, the reads were re-called with MiXCR into one record per CDR3 protein. Of some 590 distinct CDR3 sequences listed, roughly two thirds are singletons. Construction of the TCR library relied on RNA isolated from PBMCs. This sample is part of a study of regulatory T cells in long-lasting Graves disease. General observations from the study: Few sampled subjects may have lowered accuracy. Among samples with persistent disease, TRBV28, TRBJ1-2 and TRBJ2-5 were favored.

Here the sequenced sample was peripheral blood mononuclear cells (PBMCs), taken with antithyroid drug treatment, in newly diagnosed or persistent Graves disease (not recorded which). The receptor was isolated from a female donor with Graves disease. The rearrangement joins TRBV13 to TRBJ2-7; TRBD1 matches 7 bases. The CDR3 sequence: CASSPTGLGEQYF. The CDR3 DNA sequence: TGTGCCAGCAGCCCGACAGGGTTGGGTGAGCAGTACTTC.